The present TCR beta chain was sequenced within a study of regulatory T cells in long-lasting Graves disease. General study results and limits: The persistent group shared around 2,600 public clonotypes, more than the 950 to 1,000 shared by new patients.

Specified time point: newly diagnosed GD, antithyroid drugs for less than 3 months. The TCR library was made from RNA extracted from PBMCs. Investigators prepared the TCR beta libraries by applying iRepertoire HTBI primers and Arm-PCR of CDR3 regions. In the study's own analysis: Identification yielded 60 or so TRBV and 13 to 15 TRBJ segments across samples. TCRdb used MiXCR to reprocess the multiplex PCR reads, holding one entry per CDR3 protein. TCRdb's processing, not the authors', yielded these V and J calls. The sample yields approximately 560,000 distinct CDR3 sequences, 15% to 20% seen once. This clonotype has just a few counts. Its specificity is not known. Germline loops: CDR1 MNHEY, CDR2 SMNVEV (reference sequence). The CDR3 runs 17 residues. Trimming stripped 3 bases from V and 7 bases from J, with 25 bases between. These data were likewise used in another study, on T cells in Graves' hyperthyroidism and ophthalmopathy. That publication notes: The majority of expanded thyroid clonotypes above 0.001 also appeared in blood.

This clonotype originated in a man aged 18 to 30 with Graves disease. The J gene is TRBJ2-7, the V gene TRBV27, with D possibly being TRBD1 (6 bases). The specimen was peripheral blood mononuclear cells (PBMCs), collected at new diagnosis, from a patient treated with antithyroid drugs. The CDR3 DNA reads TGTGCCAGCAGTTTTGAGGGACACCTTGGGCTGTCGGGGGAGCAGTACTTC. Translation gives CASSFEGHLGLSGEQYF.